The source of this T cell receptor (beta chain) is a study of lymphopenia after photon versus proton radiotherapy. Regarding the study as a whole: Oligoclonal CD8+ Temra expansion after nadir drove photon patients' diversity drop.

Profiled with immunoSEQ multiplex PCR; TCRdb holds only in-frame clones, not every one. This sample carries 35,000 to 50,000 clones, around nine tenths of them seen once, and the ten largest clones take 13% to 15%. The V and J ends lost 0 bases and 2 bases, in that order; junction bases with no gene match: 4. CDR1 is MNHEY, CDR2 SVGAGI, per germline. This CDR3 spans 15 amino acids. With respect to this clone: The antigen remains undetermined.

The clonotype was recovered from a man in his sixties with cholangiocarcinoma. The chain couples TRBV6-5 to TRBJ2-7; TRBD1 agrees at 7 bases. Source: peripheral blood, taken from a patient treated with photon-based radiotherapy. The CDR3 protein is CASSYSSGGTYEQYF. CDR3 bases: TGTGCCAGCAGTTACTCGTCAGGGGGAACCTACGAGCAGTACTTC.